Below are 9 T cell receptor beta chains sequenced from a single sample in a study of blood T cell repertoires in COVID-19. TCRdb's table, derived via immunoSEQ multiplex PCR, lists solely in-frame clones and lacks some. The data hold about 90,000 clones, with 70% to 85% observed a single time. Sequenced input: peripheral blood. The receptors come from a man in his 70s with acute or convalescent COVID-19.

This clone was counted a single time. CDR3 DNA sequence: TGTGCCAGCAGCTTGGCTAGCGGGACTAAAGATACGCAGTATTTT. Amino acid sequence: CASSLASGTKDTQYF. This chain connects TRBV5-4 to TRBJ2-3; the match to TRBD2 covers 9 bases. From germline, CDR1 is SGHNT and CDR2 YYREEE (reference sequence). J was trimmed by 5 bases and V by 0 bases; bases with no gene match: 4. CDR3 length: 15 amino acids.

The chain recombines TRBV19 with TRBJ2-2; D may be TRBD2 (5 bases). Trimming removed 5 bases from V and 0 bases from J, with 7 bases in between. Per germline, CDR1 LNHDA and CDR2 SQIVND (reference sequence). The CDR3 is 14 residues long. The CDR3: CASSGETNTGELFF. CDR3 bases: TGTGCCAGTAGTGGGGAGACGAACACCGGGGAGCTGTTTTTT. The full variable domain, rest sourced from reference TRBV19 and TRBJ2-2, is DGGITQSPKYLFRKEGQNVTLSCEQNLNHDAMYWYRQDPGQGLRLIYYSQIVNDFQKGDIAEGYSVSREKKESFPLTVTSAQKNPTAFYLCASSGETNTGELFFGEGSRLTVL.

The CDR3 DNA follows: TGTGCCAGCAGCTTTAGGCAGGCTAACTATGGCTACACCTTC. Translation gives CASSFRQANYGYTF. V gene TRBV7-8 combines with J gene TRBJ1-2; D gene ambiguous. Germline V lookup: CDR1 SGHVS, CDR2 FQNEAQ. V was trimmed by 3 bases and J by 0 bases, leaving 8 bases between them. The CDR3 extends over 14 amino acids.

CDR3 DNA: TGTGCCACCAGTGATTTCCCGGAAGCGGGGCGCATATACGAGCAGTACGTC. It codes for CATSDFPEAGRIYEQYV. The rearrangement uses TRBV24-1 and TRBJ2-7, with TRBD2 matching over 7 bases. With V trimmed by 1 base and J by 4 bases, 12 bases remained unmatched. The length of the CDR3 is 17 residues. Germline V gene data show CDR1 as KGHDR and CDR2 as SFDVKD.

The genes are TRBV28 and TRBJ1-2, with a tentative D call TRBD1 (5 bases). Per the germline V gene, CDR1 is MDHEN and CDR2 is SYDVKM. The CDR3 runs 15 residues. Trimming cost V 3 bases and J 2 bases, with 13 bases left between them. CDR3 protein: CASSLMVPGNYGYTF. The CDR3 region has the DNA TGTGCCAGCAGTTTGATGGTTCCAGGGAACTATGGCTACACCTTC.

The chain couples TRBV6-6 to TRBJ2-7; 9 nucleotides align to TRBD1. Germline-derived CDR1 and CDR2 are MNHNY and SVGAGI (reference sequence). The CDR3 is made up of 14 amino acids. V shed 6 bases and J 1 base; nucleotides not matched to a gene: 4. This CDR3 is CASRDRGNSYEQYV. The CDR3 DNA follows: TGTGCCAGCAGGGACAGGGGAAATTCCTACGAGCAGTACGTC.

The chain has TRBV5-6 and TRBJ2-3; 7 bases align to TRBD1. Germline CDR1 SGHDT, CDR2 YYEEEE. V was clipped by 4 bases and J by 0 bases; unmatched bases: 5. The CDR3 has 15 residues. This CDR3 reads CASSIQGWSTDTQYF. The CDR3 DNA is TGTGCCAGCAGCATACAGGGGTGGAGCACAGATACGCAGTATTTT.

V gene TRBV9 combines with J gene TRBJ2-1; TRBD2 aligns across 14 bases. The CDR3 is 15 residues long. Germline lookup yields CDR1 SGDLS and CDR2 YYNGEE. V was pared by 4 bases and J by 7 bases, with 4 bases of the junction left unmatched. The CDR3: CASSPGTSGSNEQFF. The CDR3 nucleotides read TGTGCCAGCAGCCCGGGGACTAGCGGGAGTAATGAGCAGTTCTTC.

In this sample, this clone turned up many times. The gene calls are TRBV9 and TRBJ1-1; D call uncertain. The germline gives CDR1 SGDLS, CDR2 YYNGEE. V was shortened by 3 bases and J by 7 bases, with 16 bases between the two germline ends. This CDR3 contains 14 residues. In DNA form, the CDR3 reads TGTGCCAGCAGCGCCCGGGCTAAGGGAGATGAAGCTTTCTTT. Translated, it gives CASSARAKGDEAFF.